The present TCR beta chain was sequenced within a study of response to subunit inactivated influenza vaccine. TCRdb ran MiXCR on the RT-PCR reads and lists one entry per CDR3 protein. The sample holds over 400,000 distinct CDR3 sequences, 13% seen once. Germline CDR1 is DFQATT and CDR2 is SNEGSKA (reference sequence). Trimming removed 0 bases at V and 0 bases at J, with 17 bases between. This CDR3 is 17 amino acids long. The J gene is TRBJ1-1, the V gene TRBV20-1; D possibly corresponds to TRBD1 (6 bases). This clonotype was sampled from a middle-aged man who received an inactivated influenza vaccine. This material consisted of PBMCs from blood, taken 45 days after vaccination. CDR3 sequence: CSARDRPTGLVNTEAFF. CDR3 bases: TGCAGTGCTAGAGATCGCCCCACAGGGTTGGTGAACACTGAAGCTTTCTTT.